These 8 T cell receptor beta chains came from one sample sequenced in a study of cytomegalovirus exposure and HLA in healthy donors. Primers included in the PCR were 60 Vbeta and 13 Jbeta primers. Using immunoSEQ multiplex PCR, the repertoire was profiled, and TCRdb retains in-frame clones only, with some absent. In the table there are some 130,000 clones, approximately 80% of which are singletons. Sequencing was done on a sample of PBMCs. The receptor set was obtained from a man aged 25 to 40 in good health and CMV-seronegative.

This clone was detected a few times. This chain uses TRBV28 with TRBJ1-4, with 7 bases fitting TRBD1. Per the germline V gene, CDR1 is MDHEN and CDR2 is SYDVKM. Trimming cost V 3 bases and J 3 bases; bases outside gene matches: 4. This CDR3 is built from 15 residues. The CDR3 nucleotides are TGTGCCAGCAGTTTCTCCGGGACAGCTAATGAAAAACTGTTTTTT. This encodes CASSFSGTANEKLFF.

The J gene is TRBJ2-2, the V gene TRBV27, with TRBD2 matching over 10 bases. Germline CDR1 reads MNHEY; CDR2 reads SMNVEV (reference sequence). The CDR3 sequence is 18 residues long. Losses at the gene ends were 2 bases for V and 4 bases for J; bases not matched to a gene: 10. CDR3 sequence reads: CASSLNSLAGVITGELFF. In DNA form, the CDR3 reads TGTGCCAGCAGTTTAAATTCGCTAGCGGGAGTAATCACCGGGGAGCTGTTTTTT.

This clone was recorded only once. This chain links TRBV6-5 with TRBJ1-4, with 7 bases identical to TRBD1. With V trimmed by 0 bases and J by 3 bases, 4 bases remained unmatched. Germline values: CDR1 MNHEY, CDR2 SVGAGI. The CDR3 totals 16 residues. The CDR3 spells CASSYSVTGSNEKLFF. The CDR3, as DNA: TGTGCCAGCAGTTACTCTGTGACAGGGTCTAATGAAAAACTGTTTTTT.

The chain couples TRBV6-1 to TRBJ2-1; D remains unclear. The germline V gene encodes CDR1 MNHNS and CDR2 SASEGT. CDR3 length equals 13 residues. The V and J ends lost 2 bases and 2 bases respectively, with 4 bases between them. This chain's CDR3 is CASSEQAYNEQFF. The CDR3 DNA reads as TGTGCCAGCAGTGAACAGGCCTACAATGAGCAGTTCTTC.

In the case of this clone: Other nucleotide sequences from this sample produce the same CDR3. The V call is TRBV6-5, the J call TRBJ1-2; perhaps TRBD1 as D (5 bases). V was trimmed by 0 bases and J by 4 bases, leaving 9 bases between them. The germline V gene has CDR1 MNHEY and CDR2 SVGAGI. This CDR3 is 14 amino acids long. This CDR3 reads CASSYSGGGYGYTF. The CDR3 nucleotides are TGTGCCAGCAGTTACTCGGGGGGTGGCTATGGCTACACCTTC.

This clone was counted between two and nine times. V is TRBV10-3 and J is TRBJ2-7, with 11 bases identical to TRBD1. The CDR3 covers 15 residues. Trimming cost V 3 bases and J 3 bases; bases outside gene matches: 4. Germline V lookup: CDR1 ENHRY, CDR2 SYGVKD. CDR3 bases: TGTGCCATCAGTGACCCCGGGACAGGGGGCTACGAGCAGTACTTC. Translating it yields CAISDPGTGGYEQYF.

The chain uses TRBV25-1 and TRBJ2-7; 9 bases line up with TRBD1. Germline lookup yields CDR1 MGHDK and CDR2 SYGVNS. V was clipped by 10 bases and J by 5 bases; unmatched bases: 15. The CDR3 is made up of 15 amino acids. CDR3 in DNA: TGTGCCACCGCGCGGAGGGACAGGGTAGGAAACGAGCAGTACTTC. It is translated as CATARRDRVGNEQYF.

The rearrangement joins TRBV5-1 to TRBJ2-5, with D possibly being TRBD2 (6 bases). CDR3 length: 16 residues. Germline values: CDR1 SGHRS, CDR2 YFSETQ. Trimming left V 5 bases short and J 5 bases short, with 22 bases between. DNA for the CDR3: TGCGCCAGCAGATACACCGGGACTGCCGTTTCGGAGACCCAGTACTTC. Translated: CASRYTGTAVSETQYF.